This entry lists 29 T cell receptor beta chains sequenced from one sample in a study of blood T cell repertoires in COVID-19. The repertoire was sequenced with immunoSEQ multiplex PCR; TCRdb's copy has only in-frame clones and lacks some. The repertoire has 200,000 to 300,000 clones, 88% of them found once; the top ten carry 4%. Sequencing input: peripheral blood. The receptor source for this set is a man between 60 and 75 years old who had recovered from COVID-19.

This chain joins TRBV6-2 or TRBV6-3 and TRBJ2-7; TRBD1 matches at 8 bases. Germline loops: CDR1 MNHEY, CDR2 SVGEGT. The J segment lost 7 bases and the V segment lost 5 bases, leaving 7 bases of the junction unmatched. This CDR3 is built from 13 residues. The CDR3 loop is CASSTRTGWEQYF. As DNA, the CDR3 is TGTGCCAGCAGTACCAGGACAGGGTGGGAGCAGTACTTC.

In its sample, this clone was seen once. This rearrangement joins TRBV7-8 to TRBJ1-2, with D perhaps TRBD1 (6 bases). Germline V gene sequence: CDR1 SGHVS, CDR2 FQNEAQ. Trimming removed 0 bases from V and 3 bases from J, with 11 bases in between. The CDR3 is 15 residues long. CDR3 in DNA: TGTGCCAGCAGCTTAGCGCTGGACAGCTACTATGGCTACACCTTC. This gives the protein CASSLALDSYYGYTF.

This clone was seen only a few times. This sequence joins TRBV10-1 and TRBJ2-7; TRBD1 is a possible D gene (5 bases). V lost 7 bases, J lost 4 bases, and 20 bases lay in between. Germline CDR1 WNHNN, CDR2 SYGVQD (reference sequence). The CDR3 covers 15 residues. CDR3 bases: TGCGCCAGCAATGAATACCAAGGGGTGCGGTACGAGCAGTACTTC. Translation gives CASNEYQGVRYEQYF.

CDR3 in amino acids: CASSFGTGDYEQYF. The CDR3 coding sequence is TGTGCCAGCAGCTTTGGGACAGGGGACTACGAGCAGTACTTC. The J gene is TRBJ2-7, the V gene TRBV7-6; 10 nucleotides align to TRBD1. The CDR3 covers 14 residues. CDR1 is SGHVS, CDR2 FNYEAQ, per germline. V lost 3 bases, J lost 3 bases, and 2 bases stayed unmatched.

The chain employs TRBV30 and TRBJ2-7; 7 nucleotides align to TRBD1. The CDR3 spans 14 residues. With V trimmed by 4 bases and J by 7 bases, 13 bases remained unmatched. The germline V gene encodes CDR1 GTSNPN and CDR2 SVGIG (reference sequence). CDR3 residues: CAWKGDSTSREQYF. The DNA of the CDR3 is TGTGCCTGGAAGGGGGACAGTACGAGTCGGGAGCAGTACTTC. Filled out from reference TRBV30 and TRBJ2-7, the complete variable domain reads SQTIHQWPATLVQPVGSPLSLECTVEGTSNPNLYWYRQAAGRGLQLLFYSVGIGQISSEVPQNLSASRPQDRQFILSSKKLLLSDSGFYLCAWKGDSTSREQYFGPGTRLTVT.

CDR3 DNA sequence: TGTGCCAGCAGCTTACTAGGGGCTGGGGATCAAGAGACCCAGTACTTC. The encoded protein is CASSLLGAGDQETQYF. The chain recombines TRBV7-2 with TRBJ2-5, with D possibly matching TRBD1 (5 bases). From germline, CDR1 is SGHTA and CDR2 FQGNSA. The CDR3 runs to 16 residues. Deletions cut 2 bases from V and 2 bases from J, with 15 bases between.

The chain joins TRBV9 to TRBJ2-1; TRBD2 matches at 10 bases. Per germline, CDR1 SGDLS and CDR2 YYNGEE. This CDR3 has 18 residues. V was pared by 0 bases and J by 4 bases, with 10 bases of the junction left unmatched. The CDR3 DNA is TGTGCCAGCAGCGTAGGTAGCGGGGGGCCAGGCGGTTACAATGAGCAGTTCTTC. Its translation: CASSVGSGGPGGYNEQFF.

As DNA, the CDR3 is TGTGCCGTACGCGGGGGTTCTTTGTATACGCAGTATTTT. Amino acids: CAVRGGSLYTQYF. This chain links TRBV7-2 with TRBJ2-3; 7 bases align to TRBD2. After removal of 11 bases from V and 7 bases from J, the junction contained 12 bases not matched to a gene. This CDR3 is 13 amino acids long. Germline V lookup: CDR1 SGHTA, CDR2 FQGNSA.

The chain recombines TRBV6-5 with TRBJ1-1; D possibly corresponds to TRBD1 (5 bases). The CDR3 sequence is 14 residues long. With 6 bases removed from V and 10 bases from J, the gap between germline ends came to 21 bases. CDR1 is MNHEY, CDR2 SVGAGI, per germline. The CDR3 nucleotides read TGTGCCAGCAGAGTCCAGCAAGGGGTTGGCGGAGCTTTCTTT. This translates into CASRVQQGVGGAFF.

As DNA, the CDR3 is TGCAGCGTCAGGAAGGACAGGGAGGTCACAGATACGCAGTATTTT. This sequence encodes CSVRKDREVTDTQYF. The V call is TRBV29-1, the J call TRBJ2-3; 8 nucleotides align to TRBD1. The CDR3 consists of 15 residues. With V trimmed by 6 bases and J by 2 bases, 10 bases remained unmatched. In germline, CDR1 is SQVTM, CDR2 ANQGSEA.

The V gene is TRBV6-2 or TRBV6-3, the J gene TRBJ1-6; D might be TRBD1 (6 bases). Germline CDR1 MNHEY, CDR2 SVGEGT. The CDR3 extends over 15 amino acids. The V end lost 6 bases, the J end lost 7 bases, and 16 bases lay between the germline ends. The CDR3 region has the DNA TGTGCCAGCAGCCCAGCCGGACAGCCGAATTCACCCCTCCACTTT. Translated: CASSPAGQPNSPLHF.

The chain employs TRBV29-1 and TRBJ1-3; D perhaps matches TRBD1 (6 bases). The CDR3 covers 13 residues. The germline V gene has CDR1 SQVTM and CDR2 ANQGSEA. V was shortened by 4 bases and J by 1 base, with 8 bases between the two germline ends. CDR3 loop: CSVGTESGNTIYF. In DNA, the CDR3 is TGCAGCGTTGGGACAGAGTCTGGAAACACCATATATTTT.

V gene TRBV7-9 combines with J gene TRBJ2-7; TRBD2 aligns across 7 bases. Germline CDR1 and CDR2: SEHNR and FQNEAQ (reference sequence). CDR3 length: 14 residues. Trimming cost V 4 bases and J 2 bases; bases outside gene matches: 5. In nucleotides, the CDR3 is TGTGCCAGCAGCTGGCGGGGGAACGCCTACGAGCAGTACTTC. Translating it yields CASSWRGNAYEQYF.

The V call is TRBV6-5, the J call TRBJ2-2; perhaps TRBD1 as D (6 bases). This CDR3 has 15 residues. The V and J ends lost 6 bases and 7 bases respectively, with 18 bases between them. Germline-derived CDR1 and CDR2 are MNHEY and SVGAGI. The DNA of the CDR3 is TGTGCCAGCAGAGTCTACGGCAGGGGTGACGGGGAGCTGTTTTTT. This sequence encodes CASRVYGRGDGELFF.

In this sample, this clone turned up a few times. The CDR3 spells CASSVALGGAQETQYF. The CDR3 DNA is TGTGCCAGCAGCGTAGCTCTGGGGGGGGCTCAAGAGACCCAGTACTTC. The V call is TRBV9, the J call TRBJ2-5; possibly TRBD2 for D (7 bases). V was pared by 0 bases and J by 2 bases, with 14 bases between. The CDR3 consists of 16 residues. Germline lookup yields CDR1 SGDLS and CDR2 YYNGEE.

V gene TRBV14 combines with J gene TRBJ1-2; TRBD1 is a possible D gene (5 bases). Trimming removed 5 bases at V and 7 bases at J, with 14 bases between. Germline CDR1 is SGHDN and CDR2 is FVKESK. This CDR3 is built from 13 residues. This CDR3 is CASSSPGILGYTF. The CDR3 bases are TGTGCCAGCAGCTCCCCAGGGATTCTTGGCTACACCTTC.

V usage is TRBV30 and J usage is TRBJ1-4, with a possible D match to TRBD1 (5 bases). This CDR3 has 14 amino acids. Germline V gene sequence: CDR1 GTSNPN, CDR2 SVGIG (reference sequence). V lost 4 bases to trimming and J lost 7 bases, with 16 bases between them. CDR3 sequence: CAWTGTPRSEKLFF. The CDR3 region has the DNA TGTGCCTGGACGGGGACTCCTAGGAGTGAAAAACTGTTTTTT.

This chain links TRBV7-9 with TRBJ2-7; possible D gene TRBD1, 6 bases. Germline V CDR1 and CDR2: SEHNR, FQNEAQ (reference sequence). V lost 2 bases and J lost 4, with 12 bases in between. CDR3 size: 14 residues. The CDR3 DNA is TGTGCCAGCAGCTTAACAGGGATTAATTACGAGCAGTACTTC. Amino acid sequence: CASSLTGINYEQYF.

The CDR3 nucleotides are TGTGCCAGCAGCACGACGACAGGGGTCGGGGAGCTGTTTTTT. Amino acid sequence: CASSTTTGVGELFF. This sequence joins TRBV7-6 and TRBJ2-2; 8 bases line up with TRBD1. Germline-derived CDR1 and CDR2 are SGHVS and FNYEAQ. The ends lost 5 bases at V and 7 bases at J; junction bases unmatched: 6. This CDR3 comprises 14 residues.

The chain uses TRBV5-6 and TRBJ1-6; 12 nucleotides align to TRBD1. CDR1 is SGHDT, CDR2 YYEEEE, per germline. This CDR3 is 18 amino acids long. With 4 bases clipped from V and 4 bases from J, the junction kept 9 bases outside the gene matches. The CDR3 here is CASSPGTGGASYNSPLHF. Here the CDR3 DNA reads TGTGCCAGCAGCCCCGGGACAGGGGGCGCTTCGTATAATTCACCCCTCCACTTT.

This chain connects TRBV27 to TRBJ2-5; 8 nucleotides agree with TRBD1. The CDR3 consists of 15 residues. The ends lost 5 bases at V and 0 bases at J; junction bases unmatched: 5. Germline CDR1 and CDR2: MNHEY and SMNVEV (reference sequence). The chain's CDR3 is CASSNKQGDQETQYF. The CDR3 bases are TGTGCCAGCAGTAACAAACAGGGGGACCAAGAGACCCAGTACTTC.

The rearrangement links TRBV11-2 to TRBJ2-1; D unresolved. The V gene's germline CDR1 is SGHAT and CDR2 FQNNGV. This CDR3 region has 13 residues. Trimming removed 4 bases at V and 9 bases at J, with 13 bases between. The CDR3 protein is CASSSLLSLEQFF. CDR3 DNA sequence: TGTGCCAGCAGCTCTCTACTTAGCCTTGAGCAGTTCTTC.

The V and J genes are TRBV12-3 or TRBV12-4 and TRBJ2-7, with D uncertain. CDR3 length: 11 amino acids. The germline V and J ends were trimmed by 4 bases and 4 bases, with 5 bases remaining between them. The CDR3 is CASSSRYEQYF. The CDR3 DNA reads TGTGCCAGCAGTTCCCGTTACGAGCAGTACTTC.

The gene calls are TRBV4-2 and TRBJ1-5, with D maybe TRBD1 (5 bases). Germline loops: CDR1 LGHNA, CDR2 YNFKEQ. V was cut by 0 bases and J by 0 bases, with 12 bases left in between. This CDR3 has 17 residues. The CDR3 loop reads CASSQDRTQNSNQPQHF. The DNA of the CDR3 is TGTGCCAGCAGCCAAGATCGGACACAGAATAGCAATCAGCCCCAGCATTTT.

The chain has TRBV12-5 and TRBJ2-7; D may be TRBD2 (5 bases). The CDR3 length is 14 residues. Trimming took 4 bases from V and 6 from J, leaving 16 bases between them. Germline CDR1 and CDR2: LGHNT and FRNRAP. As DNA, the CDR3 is TGTGCTAGTGGTTCGACTACTCACCGGGGCGAGCAGTACTTC. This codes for CASGSTTHRGEQYF.

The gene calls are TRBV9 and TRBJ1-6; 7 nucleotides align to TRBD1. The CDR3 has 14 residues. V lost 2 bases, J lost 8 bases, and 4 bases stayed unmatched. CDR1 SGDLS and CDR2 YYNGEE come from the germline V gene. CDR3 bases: TGTGCCAGCAGCGTTACAGGGGCCGATTCACCCCTCCACTTT. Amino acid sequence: CASSVTGADSPLHF.

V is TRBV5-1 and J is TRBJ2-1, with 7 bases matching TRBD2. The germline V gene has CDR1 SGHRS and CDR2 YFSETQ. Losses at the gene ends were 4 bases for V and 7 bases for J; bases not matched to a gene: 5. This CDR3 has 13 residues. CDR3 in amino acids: CASSTAGGNEQFF. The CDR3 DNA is TGCGCCAGCAGCACCGCCGGGGGGAATGAGCAGTTCTTC. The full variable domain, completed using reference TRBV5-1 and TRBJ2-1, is KAGVTQTPRYLIKTRGQQVTLSCSPISGHRSVSWYQQTPGQGLQFLFEYFSETQRNKGNFPGRFSGRQFSNSRSEMNVSTLELGDSALYLCASSTAGGNEQFFGPGTRLTVL.

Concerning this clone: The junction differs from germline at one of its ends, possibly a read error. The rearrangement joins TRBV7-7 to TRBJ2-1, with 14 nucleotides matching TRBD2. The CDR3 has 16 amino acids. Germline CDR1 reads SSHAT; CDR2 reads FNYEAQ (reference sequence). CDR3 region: CASSPTSGGAGNEQFF. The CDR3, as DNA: TGTGCTAGCAGCCCGACTAGCGGGGGGGCCGGAAATGAGCAGTTCTTC.

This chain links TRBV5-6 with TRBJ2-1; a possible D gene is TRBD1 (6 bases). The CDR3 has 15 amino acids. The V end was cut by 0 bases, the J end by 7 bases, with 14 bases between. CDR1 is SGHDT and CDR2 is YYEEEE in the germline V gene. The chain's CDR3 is CASSLERTAQNEQFF. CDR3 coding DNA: TGTGCCAGCAGCTTGGAGAGGACAGCCCAAAATGAGCAGTTCTTC.